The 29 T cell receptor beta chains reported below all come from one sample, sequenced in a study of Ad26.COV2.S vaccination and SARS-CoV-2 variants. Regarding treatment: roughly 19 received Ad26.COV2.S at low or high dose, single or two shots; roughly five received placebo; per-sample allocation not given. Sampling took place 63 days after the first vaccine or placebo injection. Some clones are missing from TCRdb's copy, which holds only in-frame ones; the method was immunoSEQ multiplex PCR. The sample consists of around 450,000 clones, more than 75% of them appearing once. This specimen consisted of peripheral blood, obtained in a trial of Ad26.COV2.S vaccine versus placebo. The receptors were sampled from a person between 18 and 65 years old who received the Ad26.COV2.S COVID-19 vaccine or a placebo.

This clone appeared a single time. CDR3 region: CASSQPGRLQETQYF. The CDR3 nucleotides read TGTGCCAGCAGCCAACCGGGACGGCTACAAGAGACCCAGTACTTC. The chain is built from TRBV28 and TRBJ2-5; D tentatively reads TRBD1 or TRBD2 (5 bases each). Germline assignment: CDR1 MDHEN and CDR2 SYDVKM. The CDR3 covers 15 residues. The ends were cut back, 6 bases at V and 2 bases at J, with 16 bases in the middle.

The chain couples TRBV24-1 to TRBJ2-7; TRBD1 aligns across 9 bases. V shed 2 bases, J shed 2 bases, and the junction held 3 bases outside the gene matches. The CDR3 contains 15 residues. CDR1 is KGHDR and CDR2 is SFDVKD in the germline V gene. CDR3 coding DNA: TGTGCCACCAGTGATTCCCGACAGGGGGCCTACGAGCAGTACTTC. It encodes CATSDSRQGAYEQYF.

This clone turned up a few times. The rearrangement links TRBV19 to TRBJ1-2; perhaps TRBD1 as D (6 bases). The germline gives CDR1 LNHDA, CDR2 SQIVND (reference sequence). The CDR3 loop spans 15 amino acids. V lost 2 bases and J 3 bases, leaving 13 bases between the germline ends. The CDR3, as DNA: TGTGCCAGTAGTATATGGGACACAAAAGACTATGGCTACACCTTC. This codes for CASSIWDTKDYGYTF.

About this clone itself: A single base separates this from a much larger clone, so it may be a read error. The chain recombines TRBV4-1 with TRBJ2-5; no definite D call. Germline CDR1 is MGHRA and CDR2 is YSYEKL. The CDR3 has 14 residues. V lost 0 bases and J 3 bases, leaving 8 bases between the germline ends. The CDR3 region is CASSQDLAEETQYF. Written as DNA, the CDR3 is TGCGCCAGCAGCCAAGATCTGGCGGAAGAGACCCAGTACTTC.

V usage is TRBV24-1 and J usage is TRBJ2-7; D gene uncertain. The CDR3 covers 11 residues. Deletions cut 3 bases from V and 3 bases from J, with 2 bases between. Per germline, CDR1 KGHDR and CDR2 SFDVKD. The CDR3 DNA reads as TGTGCCACCAGTGATGGCTACGAGCAGTACTTC. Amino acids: CATSDGYEQYF.

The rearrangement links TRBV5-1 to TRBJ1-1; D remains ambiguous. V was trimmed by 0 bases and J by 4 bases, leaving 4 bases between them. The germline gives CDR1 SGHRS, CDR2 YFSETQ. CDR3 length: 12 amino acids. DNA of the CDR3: TGCGCCAGCAGCTTGGTTGGCACTGAAGCTTTCTTT. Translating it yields CASSLVGTEAFF.

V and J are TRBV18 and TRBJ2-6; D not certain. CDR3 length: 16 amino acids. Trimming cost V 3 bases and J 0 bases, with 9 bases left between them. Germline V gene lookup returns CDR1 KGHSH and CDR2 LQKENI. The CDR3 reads CASSPEWSSGANVLTF. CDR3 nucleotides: TGTGCCAGCTCACCGGAATGGTCCTCTGGGGCCAACGTCCTGACTTTC. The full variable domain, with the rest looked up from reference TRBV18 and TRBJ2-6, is NAGVMQNPRHLVRRRGQEARLRCSPMKGHSHVYWYRQLPEEGLKFMVYLQKENIIDESGMPKERFSAEFPKEGPSILRIQQVVRGDSAAYFCASSPEWSSGANVLTFGAGSRLTVL.

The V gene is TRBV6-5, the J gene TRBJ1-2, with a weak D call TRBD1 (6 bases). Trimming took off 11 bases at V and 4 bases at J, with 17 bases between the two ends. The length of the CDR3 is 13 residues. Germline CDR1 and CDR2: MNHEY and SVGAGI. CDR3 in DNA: TGTGCCGCCAGGGGTGGGGGAATCTATGGCTACACCTTC. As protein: CAARGGGIYGYTF.

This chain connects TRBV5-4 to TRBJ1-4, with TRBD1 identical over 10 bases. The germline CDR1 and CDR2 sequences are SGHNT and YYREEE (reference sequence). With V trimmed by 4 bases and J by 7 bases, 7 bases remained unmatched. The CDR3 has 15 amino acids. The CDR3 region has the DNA TGTGCCAGCAGCACCAGACAGGGGGCTCGTGAAAAACTGTTTTTT. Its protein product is CASSTRQGAREKLFF.

The CDR3 nucleotides read TGTGCCAGTAGTATAGGGCCAGGCACCACTGAAGCTTTCTTT. Its protein product is CASSIGPGTTEAFF. The J gene is TRBJ1-1, the V gene TRBV19; D unresolved. Trimming left V 1 base short and J 4 bases short, with 10 bases between. Per germline, CDR1 LNHDA and CDR2 SQIVND (reference sequence). The CDR3 is 14 amino acids. Looking up the rest from reference TRBV19 and TRBJ1-1 gives the full variable domain: DGGITQSPKYLFRKEGQNVTLSCEQNLNHDAMYWYRQDPGQGLRLIYYSQIVNDFQKGDIAEGYSVSREKKESFPLTVTSAQKNPTAFYLCASSIGPGTTEAFFGQGTRLTVV.

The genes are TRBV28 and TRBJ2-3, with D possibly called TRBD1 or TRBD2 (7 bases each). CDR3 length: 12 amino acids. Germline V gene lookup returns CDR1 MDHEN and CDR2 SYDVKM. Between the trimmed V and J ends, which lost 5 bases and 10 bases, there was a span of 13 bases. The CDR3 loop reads CASSLSGGAQYF. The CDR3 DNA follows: TGTGCCAGCAGTCTCTCAGGGGGGGCGCAGTATTTT.

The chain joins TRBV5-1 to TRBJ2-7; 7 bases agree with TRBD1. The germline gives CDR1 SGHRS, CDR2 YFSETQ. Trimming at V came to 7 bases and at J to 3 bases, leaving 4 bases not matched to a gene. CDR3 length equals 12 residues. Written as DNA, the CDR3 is TGCGCCAGCCGCGACAGGGTCTACGAGCAGTACTTC. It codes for CASRDRVYEQYF. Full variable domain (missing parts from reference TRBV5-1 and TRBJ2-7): KAGVTQTPRYLIKTRGQQVTLSCSPISGHRSVSWYQQTPGQGLQFLFEYFSETQRNKGNFPGRFSGRQFSNSRSEMNVSTLELGDSALYLCASRDRVYEQYFGPGTRLTVT.

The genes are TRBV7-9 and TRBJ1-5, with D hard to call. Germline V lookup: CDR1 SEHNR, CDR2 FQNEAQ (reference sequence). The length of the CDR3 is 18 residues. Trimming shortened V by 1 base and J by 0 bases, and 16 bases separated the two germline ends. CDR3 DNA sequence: TGTGCCAGCAGCTTAGTAATGGGAGACCGATATAGCAATCAGCCCCAGCATTTT. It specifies CASSLVMGDRYSNQPQHF.

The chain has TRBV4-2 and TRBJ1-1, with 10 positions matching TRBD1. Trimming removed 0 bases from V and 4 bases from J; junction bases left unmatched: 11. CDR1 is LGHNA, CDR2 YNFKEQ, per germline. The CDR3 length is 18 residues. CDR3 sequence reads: CASSQDPGTGAPSTEAFF. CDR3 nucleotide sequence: TGTGCCAGCAGCCAAGATCCCGGGACAGGGGCCCCGAGCACTGAAGCTTTCTTT.

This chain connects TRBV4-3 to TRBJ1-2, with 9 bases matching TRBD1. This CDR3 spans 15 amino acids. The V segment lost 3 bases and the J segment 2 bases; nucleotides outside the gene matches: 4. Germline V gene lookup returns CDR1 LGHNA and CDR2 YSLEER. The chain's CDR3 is CASSQIGTGNYGYTF. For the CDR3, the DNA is TGCGCCAGCAGCCAGATCGGGACAGGGAACTATGGCTACACCTTC.

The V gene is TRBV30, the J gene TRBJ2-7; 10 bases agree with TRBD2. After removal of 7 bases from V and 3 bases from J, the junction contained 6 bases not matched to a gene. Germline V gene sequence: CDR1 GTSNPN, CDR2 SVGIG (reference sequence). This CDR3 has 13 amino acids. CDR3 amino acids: CAFGAGGFYEQYF. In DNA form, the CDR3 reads TGTGCCTTTGGAGCGGGGGGGTTCTACGAGCAGTACTTC.

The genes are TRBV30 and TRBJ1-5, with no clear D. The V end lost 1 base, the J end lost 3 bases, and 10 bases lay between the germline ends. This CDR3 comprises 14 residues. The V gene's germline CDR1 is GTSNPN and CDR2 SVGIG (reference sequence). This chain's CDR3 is CAWSENSINQPQHF. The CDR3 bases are TGTGCCTGGAGTGAGAACAGTATCAATCAGCCCCAGCATTTT.

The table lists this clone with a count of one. The CDR3 region has the DNA TGTGCCAGCAGCGTAGGTAGCGGGGGGGCCACTACAGATACGCAGTATTTT. Translated: CASSVGSGGATTDTQYF. The rearrangement joins TRBV9 to TRBJ2-3; 11 bases map to TRBD2. The CDR3 has 17 residues. V dropped 0 bases and J dropped 3; count of bases not matched to a gene: 6. CDR1 and CDR2 (germline): SGDLS, YYNGEE. Together with reference TRBV9 and TRBJ2-3, the CDR3 gives the full variable domain: DSGVTQTPKHLITATGQRVTLRCSPRSGDLSVYWYQQSLDQGLQFLIQYYNGEERAKGNILERFSAQQFPDLHSELNLSSLELGDSALYFCASSVGSGGATTDTQYFGPGTRLTVL.

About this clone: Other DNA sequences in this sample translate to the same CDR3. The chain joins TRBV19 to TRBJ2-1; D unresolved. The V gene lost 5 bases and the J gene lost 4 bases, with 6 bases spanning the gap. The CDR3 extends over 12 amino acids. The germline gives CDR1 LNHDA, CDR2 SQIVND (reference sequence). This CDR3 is CASSGSYNEQFF. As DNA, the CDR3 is TGTGCCAGTAGTGGCAGTTACAATGAGCAGTTCTTC.

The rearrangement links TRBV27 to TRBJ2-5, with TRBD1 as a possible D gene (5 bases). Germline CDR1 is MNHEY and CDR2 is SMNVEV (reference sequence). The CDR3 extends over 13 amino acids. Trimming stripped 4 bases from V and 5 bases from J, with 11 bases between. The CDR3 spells CASSSWGLETQYF. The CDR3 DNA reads TGTGCCAGCAGTTCCTGGGGCTTGGAGACCCAGTACTTC.

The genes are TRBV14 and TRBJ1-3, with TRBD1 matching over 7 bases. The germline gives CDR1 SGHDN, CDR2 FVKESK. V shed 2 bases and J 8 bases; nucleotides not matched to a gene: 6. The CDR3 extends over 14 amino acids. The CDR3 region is CASSQNRGGDTIYF. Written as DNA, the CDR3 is TGTGCCAGCAGCCAAAACAGGGGAGGTGACACCATATATTTT.

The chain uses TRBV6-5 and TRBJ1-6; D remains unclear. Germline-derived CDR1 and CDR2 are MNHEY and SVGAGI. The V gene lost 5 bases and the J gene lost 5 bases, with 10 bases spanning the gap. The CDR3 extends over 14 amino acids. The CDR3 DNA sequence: TGTGCCAGCAGTCAACTCGGGGATAATTCACCCCTCCACTTT. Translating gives CASSQLGDNSPLHF.

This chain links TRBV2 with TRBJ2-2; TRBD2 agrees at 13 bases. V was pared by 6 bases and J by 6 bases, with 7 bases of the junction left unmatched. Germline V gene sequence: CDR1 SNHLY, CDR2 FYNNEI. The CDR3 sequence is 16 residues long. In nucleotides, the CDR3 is TGTGCCAGCAGCGGCGGGACTAGCGGGGTCCCCGGGGAGCTGTTTTTT. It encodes CASSGGTSGVPGELFF. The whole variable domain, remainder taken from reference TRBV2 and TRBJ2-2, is EPEVTQTPSHQVTQMGQEVILRCVPISNHLYFYWYRQILGQKVEFLVSFYNNEISEKSEIFDDQFSVERPDGSNFTLKIRSTKLEDSAMYFCASSGGTSGVPGELFFGEGSRLTVL.

Here the CDR3 reads CAGTGGAETQYF. CDR3 nucleotide sequence: TGTGCCGGGACAGGGGGCGCGGAGACCCAGTACTTC. The chain links TRBV12-1 to TRBJ2-5; the listed D gene, TRBD1, was not tested against the DNA. TRBV12-1 is designated a pseudogene. This CDR3 has 12 residues.

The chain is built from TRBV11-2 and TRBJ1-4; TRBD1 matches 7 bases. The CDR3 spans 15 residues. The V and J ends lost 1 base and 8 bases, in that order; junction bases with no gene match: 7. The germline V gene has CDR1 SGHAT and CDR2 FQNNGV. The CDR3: CASSLGGGGWEKLFF. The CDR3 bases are TGTGCCAGCAGCTTAGGAGGGGGCGGTTGGGAAAAACTGTTTTTT.

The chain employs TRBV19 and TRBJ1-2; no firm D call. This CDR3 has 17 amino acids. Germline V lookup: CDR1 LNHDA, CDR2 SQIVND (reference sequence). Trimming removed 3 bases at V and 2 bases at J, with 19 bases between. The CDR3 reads CASSILLGRKGNYGYTF. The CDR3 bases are TGTGCCAGTAGTATCCTTTTGGGCAGGAAAGGGAACTATGGCTACACCTTC.

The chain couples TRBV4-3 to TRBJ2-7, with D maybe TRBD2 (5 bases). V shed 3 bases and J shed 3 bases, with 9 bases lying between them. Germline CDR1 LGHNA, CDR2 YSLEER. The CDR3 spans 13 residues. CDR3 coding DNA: TGCGCCAGCAGCCAGTTTCGGGGCTACGAGCAGTACTTC. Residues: CASSQFRGYEQYF.

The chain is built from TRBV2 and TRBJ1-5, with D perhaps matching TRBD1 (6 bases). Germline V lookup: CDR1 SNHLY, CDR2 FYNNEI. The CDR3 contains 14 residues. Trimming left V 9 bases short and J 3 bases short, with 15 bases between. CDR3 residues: CARGAQGYNQPQHF. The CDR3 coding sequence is TGTGCCAGGGGTGCGCAGGGGTACAATCAGCCCCAGCATTTT.

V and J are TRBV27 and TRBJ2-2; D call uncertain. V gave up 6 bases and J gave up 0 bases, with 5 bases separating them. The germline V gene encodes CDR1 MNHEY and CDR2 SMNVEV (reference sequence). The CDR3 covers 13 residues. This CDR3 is CASRRANTGELFF. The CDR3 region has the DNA TGTGCCAGCAGACGGGCGAACACCGGGGAGCTGTTTTTT.